This T cell receptor (beta chain) is from a study of OX40 agonist ivuxolimab in advanced cancers. Study background: Patient treatment consisted of intravenous ivuxolimab administration every 2 weeks at 0.01 to 10 mg/kg. Patients assigned to dose escalation were diagnosed with hepatocellular carcinoma, melanoma, renal cell or head and neck cancer. Broader study findings: The study observed clonal expansion of CD4+ and CD8+ blood T cells by week 6 at 0.1 to 3.0 mg/kg.

With 10 bases removed from V and 5 bases from J, the gap between germline ends came to 18 bases. Germline lookup yields CDR1 ENHRY and CDR2 SYGVKD. The CDR3 covers 14 residues. The timepoints at which blood was sampled were baseline, cycle 4 day 1, and cycle 7 day 1. Libraries were prepared by immunoSEQ multiplex PCR; TCRdb keeps only in-frame clonotypes and omits some of them. This sample has over 45,000 clones, with 84% found just once. A remark on this clone: Its antigen is not identified.

This sample comprised CD4+ or CD8+ T cells sorted from blood, obtained in a trial of the OX40 agonist ivuxolimab. This clonotype was obtained from an adult with an advanced solid tumor such as melanoma, head and neck, liver or kidney cancer. This rearrangement joins TRBV10-3 to TRBJ1-5; tentative D call: TRBD1 (6 bases). The CDR3 DNA sequence: TGTGCCACCTCCCCAGGGGCCGTAGATCAGCCCCAGCATTTT. Translating it yields CATSPGAVDQPQHF.